This TCR beta chain emerged from a study of chemoradiotherapy in HPV16-positive cancers. Study-wide results and limits: During treatment, candidate HPV-specific clones and E7-related motifs expanded in tumor.

Repertoires were generated with immunoSEQ multiplex PCR, while TCRdb's copy carries only in-frame clones and drops some. The table includes some 2,100 clones, around two thirds detected once. Worth noting for this clone: Antigen: not known.

Repertoires were sampled repeatedly during chemoradiotherapy. Germline V gene data show CDR1 as MNHNY and CDR2 as SVGAGI (reference sequence). V shed 2 bases and J 8 bases; nucleotides not matched to a gene: 13. The CDR3 spans 16 residues. V gene TRBV6-6 combines with J gene TRBJ1-2; 8 bases agree with TRBD1. The sample consisted of tumor tissue, taken from a patient who underwent chemoradiotherapy. The TCR originated in a human donor with HPV-associated anogenital cancer. The CDR3 is CASSYPNLQGARGYTF. CDR3 nucleotides: TGTGCCAGCAGTTACCCAAACCTTCAGGGGGCGCGGGGCTACACCTTC.